The entry below gives a single TCR beta chain sequence along with its context. Its antigen remains unknown. The data derive from a study of cytomegalovirus exposure and HLA in healthy donors. In the PCR, 60 Vbeta and 13 Jbeta primers were used. Measured with immunoSEQ multiplex PCR; TCRdb has only the in-frame clones, and not every one. This table has 100,000 to 150,000 clones, more than 15% appearing once. Germline CDR1 reads SNHLY; CDR2 reads FYNNEI. The V gene lost 6 bases and the J gene lost 6 bases, with 12 bases spanning the gap. This CDR3 region has 13 residues. Findings of the study overall: The study put 150 to 200 TCR beta chains on its list as cytomegalovirus-associated.

The chain links TRBV2 to TRBJ1-3; D perhaps matches TRBD1 (5 bases). The sample was PBMCs. The sequence was obtained from a female donor in good health and CMV-seropositive. Here the CDR3 DNA reads TGTGCCAGCAGGGGACTGACACTAAACACCATATATTTT. Its protein is CASRGLTLNTIYF.